This T cell receptor beta chain stems from a study of early T cells in non-severe SARS-CoV-2 infection. Background on the study: RNA in bulk from unsorted whole blood was sequenced, and chains were unpaired.

This clonotype was detected a few times. No antigen is known for it. Germline assignment: CDR1 MGHRA and CDR2 YSYEKL. V lost 1 base to trimming and J lost 2 bases, with 11 bases between them. CDR3 length equals 15 residues. Each single cDNA molecule received a unique molecular identifier. TCRdb recomputed calls from the 5' RACE reads with MiXCR, one row per CDR3 protein. The repertoire holds 45,000 to 70,000 distinct CDR3 sequences, with about 7.7% as singletons. Study-wide points: The VDJdb matching leaned toward anti-spike CD8 responses and overlooked private and CD4 specificities.

The TCR comes from an adult who was a healthcare worker with PCR-confirmed SARS-CoV-2 infection or an uninfected control (not recorded which). The sample in question was whole blood, obtained at baseline. The chain couples TRBV4-1 to TRBJ1-2, with unresolved D. CDR3 residues: CASSQVDLSNYGYTF. The CDR3 nucleotides are TGCGCCAGCAGCCAAGTCGACCTGTCGAACTATGGCTACACCTTC.